This T cell receptor (beta chain) was identified in a study of cytotoxic CD8 clonotypes in ibrutinib-treated CLL. Study observations and caveats: Sustained-remission patients were sampled at one set of times and progressing patients at different ones.

Regarding this clone: What it binds is not known.

Using immunoSEQ multiplex PCR, the repertoire was profiled, and TCRdb retains in-frame clones only, with some absent. The sample shows 70,000 to 80,000 clones, more than 70% of them seen only once. Looked up from germline, CDR1 is WNHNN and CDR2 is SYGVQD (reference sequence). This CDR3 is built from 12 residues. V was pared by 7 bases and J by 11 bases, with 12 bases between. This receptor was obtained from a human donor with chronic lymphocytic leukemia. The chain combines TRBV10-1 with TRBJ1-6; D not resolved. The sequencing used PBMCs, collected at disease progression, from a patient treated with ibrutinib. The CDR3 spells CASTPDRAPLHF. The CDR3 DNA reads as TGCGCCAGCACCCCGGATAGGGCACCCCTCCACTTT.